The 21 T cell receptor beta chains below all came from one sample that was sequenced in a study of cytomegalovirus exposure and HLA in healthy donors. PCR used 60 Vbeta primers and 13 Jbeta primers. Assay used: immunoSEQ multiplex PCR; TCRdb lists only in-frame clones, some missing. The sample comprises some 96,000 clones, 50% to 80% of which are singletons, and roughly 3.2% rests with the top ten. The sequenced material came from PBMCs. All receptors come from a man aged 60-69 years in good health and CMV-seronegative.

DNA for the CDR3: TGTGCCAGCAGTGAACTAGCGGGGGGTGGGGCCAACGTCCTGACTTTC. It specifies CASSELAGGGANVLTF. The chain recombines TRBV2 with TRBJ2-6; 11 nucleotides align to TRBD2. After removal of 2 bases from V and 3 bases from J, the junction contained 0 bases not matched to a gene. The CDR3 runs 16 residues. Germline V gene lookup returns CDR1 SNHLY and CDR2 FYNNEI.

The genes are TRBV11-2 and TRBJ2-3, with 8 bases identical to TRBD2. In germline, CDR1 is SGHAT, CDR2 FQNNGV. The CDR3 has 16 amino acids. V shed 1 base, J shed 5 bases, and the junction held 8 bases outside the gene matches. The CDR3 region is CASSLGTSQVLDTQYF. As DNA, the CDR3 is TGTGCCAGCAGCTTAGGGACTAGCCAAGTCCTAGATACGCAGTATTTT.

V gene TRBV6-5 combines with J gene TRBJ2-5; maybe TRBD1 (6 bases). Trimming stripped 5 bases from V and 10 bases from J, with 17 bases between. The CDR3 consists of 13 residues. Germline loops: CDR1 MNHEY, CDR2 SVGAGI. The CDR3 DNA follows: TGTGCCAGCAGTCGCGAAACAGGGATGGGCCAGTACTTC. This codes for CASSRETGMGQYF.

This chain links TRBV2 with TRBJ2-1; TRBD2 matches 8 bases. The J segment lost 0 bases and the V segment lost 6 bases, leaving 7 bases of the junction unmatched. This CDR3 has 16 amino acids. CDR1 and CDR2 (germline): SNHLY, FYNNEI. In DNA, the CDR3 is TGTGCCAGCAGCGACCAAGCGGGAGTCTCCTACAATGAGCAGTTCTTC. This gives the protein CASSDQAGVSYNEQFF.

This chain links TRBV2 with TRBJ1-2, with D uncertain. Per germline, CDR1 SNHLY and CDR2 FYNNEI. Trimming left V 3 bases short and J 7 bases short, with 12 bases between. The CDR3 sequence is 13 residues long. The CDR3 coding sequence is TGTGCCAGCAGTGAGGCGGAGGAGGTTGGCTACACCTTC. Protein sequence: CASSEAEEVGYTF.

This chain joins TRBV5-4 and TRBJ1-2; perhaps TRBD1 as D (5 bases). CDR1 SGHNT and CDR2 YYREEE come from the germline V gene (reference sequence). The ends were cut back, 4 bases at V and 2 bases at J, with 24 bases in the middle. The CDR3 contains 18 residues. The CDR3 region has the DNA TGTGCCAGCAGCCCTGAACTTCCGGGGGAGGCTATCAACTATGGCTACACCTTC. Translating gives CASSPELPGEAINYGYTF.

The CDR3 DNA reads as TGTGCCAGCAGAACATTCGGGGGATCTGGAAACACCATATATTTT. Residues: CASRTFGGSGNTIYF. This chain uses TRBV28 with TRBJ1-3; D possibly corresponds to TRBD1 (5 bases). The CDR3 is 15 amino acids. V lost 6 bases and J lost 1, with 13 bases in between. Germline lookup yields CDR1 MDHEN and CDR2 SYDVKM.

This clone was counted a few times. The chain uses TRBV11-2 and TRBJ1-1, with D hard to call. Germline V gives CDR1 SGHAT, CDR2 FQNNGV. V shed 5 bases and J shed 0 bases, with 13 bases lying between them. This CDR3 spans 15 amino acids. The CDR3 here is CASSPLRRVNTEAFF. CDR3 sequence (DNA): TGTGCCAGCAGCCCCCTACGTCGGGTGAACACTGAAGCTTTCTTT.

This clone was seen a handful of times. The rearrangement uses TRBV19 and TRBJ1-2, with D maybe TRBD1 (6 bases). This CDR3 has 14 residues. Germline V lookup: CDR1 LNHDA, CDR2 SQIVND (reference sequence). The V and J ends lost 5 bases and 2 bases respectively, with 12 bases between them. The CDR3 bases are TGTGCCAGTAGTCCGGGCGGGGGCAACTATGGCTACACCTTC. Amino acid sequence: CASSPGGGNYGYTF.

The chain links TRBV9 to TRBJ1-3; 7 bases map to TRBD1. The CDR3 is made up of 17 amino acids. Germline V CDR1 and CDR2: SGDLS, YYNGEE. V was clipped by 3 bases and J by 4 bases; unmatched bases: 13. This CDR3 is CASSADPTGVSGNTIYF. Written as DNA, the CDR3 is TGTGCCAGCAGCGCGGACCCTACAGGGGTATCCGGAAACACCATATATTTT.

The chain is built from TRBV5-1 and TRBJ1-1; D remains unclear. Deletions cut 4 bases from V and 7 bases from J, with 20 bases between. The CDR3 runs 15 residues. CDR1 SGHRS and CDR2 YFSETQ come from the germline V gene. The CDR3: CASSPMARAEYEAFF. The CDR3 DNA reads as TGCGCCAGCAGCCCCATGGCGCGGGCCGAGTATGAAGCTTTCTTT.

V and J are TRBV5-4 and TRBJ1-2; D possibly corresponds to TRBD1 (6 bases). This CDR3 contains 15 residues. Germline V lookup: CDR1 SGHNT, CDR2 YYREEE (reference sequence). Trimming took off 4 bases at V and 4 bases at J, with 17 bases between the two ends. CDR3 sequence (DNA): TGTGCCAGCAGCGCTGGACAGAACCGACCCTATGGCTACACCTTC. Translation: CASSAGQNRPYGYTF.

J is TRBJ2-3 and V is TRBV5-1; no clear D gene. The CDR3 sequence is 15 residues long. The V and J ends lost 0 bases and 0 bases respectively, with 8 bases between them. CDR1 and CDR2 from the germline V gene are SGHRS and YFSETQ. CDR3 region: CASSLDAHSTDTQYF. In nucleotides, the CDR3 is TGCGCCAGCAGCTTGGACGCACATAGCACAGATACGCAGTATTTT.

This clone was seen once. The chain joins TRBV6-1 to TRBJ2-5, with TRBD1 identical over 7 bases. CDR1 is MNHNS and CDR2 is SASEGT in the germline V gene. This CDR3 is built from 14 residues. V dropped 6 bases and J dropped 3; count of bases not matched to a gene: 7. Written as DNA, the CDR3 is TGTGCCAGCAGCGACAACGACAGGGAAGAGACCCAGTACTTC. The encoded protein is CASSDNDREETQYF.

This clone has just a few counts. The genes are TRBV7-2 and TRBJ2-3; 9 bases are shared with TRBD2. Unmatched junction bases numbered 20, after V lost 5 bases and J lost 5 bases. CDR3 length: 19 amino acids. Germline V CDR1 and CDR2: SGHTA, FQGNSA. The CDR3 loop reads CASSPVLSGAGGPVDTQYF. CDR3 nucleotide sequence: TGTGCCAGCAGCCCAGTCCTTAGTGGGGCGGGGGGGCCGGTAGATACGCAGTATTTT.

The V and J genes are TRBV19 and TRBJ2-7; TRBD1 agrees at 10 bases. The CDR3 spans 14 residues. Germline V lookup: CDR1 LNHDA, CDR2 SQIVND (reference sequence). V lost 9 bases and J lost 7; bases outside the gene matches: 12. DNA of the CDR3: TGTGCCAGCGCTGGACAGGGGGTAGGGGAGGAGCAGTACTTC. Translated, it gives CASAGQGVGEEQYF.

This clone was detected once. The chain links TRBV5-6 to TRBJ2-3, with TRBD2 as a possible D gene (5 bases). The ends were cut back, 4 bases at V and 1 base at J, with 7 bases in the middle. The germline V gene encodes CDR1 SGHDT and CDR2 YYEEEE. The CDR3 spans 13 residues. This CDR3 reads CASSGRGTDTQYF. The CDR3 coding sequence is TGTGCCAGCAGCGGGCGGGGCACAGATACGCAGTATTTT.

CDR3 DNA sequence: TGTGCCAGCAGTTACTCGAAAGGGGGCACTGAAGCTTTCTTT. Translation gives CASSYSKGGTEAFF. This chain joins TRBV6-6 and TRBJ1-1, with a possible D match to TRBD1 (6 bases). The V gene's germline CDR1 is MNHNY and CDR2 SVGAGI (reference sequence). The CDR3 consists of 14 residues. V lost 0 bases to trimming and J lost 4 bases, with 9 bases between them.

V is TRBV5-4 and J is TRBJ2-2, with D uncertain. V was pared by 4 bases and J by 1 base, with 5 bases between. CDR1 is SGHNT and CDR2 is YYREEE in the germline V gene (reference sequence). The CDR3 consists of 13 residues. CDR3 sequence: CASSEQNTGELFF. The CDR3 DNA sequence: TGTGCCAGCAGCGAACAGAACACCGGGGAGCTGTTTTTT.

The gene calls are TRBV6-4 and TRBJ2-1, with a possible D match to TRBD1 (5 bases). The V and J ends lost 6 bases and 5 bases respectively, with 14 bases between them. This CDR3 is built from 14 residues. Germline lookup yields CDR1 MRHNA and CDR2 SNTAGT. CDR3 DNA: TGTGCCAGCAGCGCAACGTGGACAAACAATGAGCAGTTCTTC. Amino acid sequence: CASSATWTNNEQFF.

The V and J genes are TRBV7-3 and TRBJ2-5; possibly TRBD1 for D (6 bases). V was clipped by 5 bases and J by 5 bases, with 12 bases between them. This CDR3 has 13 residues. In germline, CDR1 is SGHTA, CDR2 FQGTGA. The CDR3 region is CASSPGVAETQYF. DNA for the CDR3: TGTGCCAGCAGCCCAGGGGTAGCCGAGACCCAGTACTTC.